This T cell receptor (beta chain) appears in the sequencing data of a study of blood T cell repertoires in COVID-19. Produced via immunoSEQ multiplex PCR; TCRdb's table is partial and in-frame only. The table lists 150,000 to 200,000 clones, 82% of them singletons, with 15% to 20% in the top ten. Germline assignment: CDR1 SGHNT and CDR2 YYREEE (reference sequence). V lost 2 bases, J lost 1 base, and 6 bases lay in between. This CDR3 contains 13 residues. The specimen sequenced was PBMCs or T cells enriched from blood (not recorded which). The receptor's source is a man in his sixties who had recovered from COVID-19. The chain employs TRBV5-4 and TRBJ1-1; D unclear. CDR3 DNA sequence: TGTGCCAGCAGCTTTTTTCGGAACACTGAAGCTTTCTTT. Encoded protein: CASSFFRNTEAFF.